The 27 T cell receptor beta chains below come from one sample, sequenced in a study of blood T cell repertoires in COVID-19. The assay was immunoSEQ multiplex PCR, and TCRdb's table has in-frame clones only and misses some. The sample contains approximately 76,000 clones, around 91% of which appear only once. Sequencing was carried out using peripheral blood. These receptors came from a human donor in a cohort sampled during active COVID-19.

This rearrangement joins TRBV28 to TRBJ1-3, with a possible D match to TRBD1 (5 bases). With 10 bases removed from V and 2 bases from J, the gap between germline ends came to 12 bases. There are 13 residues in the CDR3. Germline CDR1 MDHEN, CDR2 SYDVKM. CDR3 residues: CATTSGAGNTIYF. CDR3 DNA sequence: TGTGCCACCACATCGGGGGCTGGAAACACCATATATTTT. The full variable domain, its missing parts supplied by reference TRBV28 and TRBJ1-3, is DVKVTQSSRYLVKRTGEKVFLECVQDMDHENMFWYRQDPGLGLRLIYFSYDVKMKEKGDIPEGYSVSREKKERFSLILESASTNQTSMYLCATTSGAGNTIYFGEGSWLTVV.

The chain uses TRBV25-1 and TRBJ1-5; D uncertain. Germline values: CDR1 MGHDK, CDR2 SYGVNS. CDR3 size: 14 residues. V was clipped by 1 base and J by 0 bases, with 4 bases between them. Here the CDR3 DNA reads TGTGCCAGCAGTGAATTAGCTAGCAATCAGCCCCAGCATTTT. Amino acids: CASSELASNQPQHF. Based on the CDR3 plus reference TRBV25-1 and TRBJ1-5, the full variable domain is EADIYQTPRYLVIGTGKKITLECSQTMGHDKMYWYQQDPGMELHLIHYSYGVNSTEKGDLSSESTVSRIRTEHFPLTLESARPSHTSQYLCASSELASNQPQHFGDGTRLSIL.

The V gene is TRBV5-3, the J gene TRBJ2-1; 7 bases fit TRBD2. TRBV5-3 is flagged as an ORF with uncertain function. The J segment lost 2 bases and the V segment lost 2 bases, leaving 10 bases of the junction unmatched. This CDR3 is built from 17 residues. This CDR3 is CARSFGGGVRPYNEQFF. The CDR3 DNA sequence: TGTGCCAGAAGCTTTGGTGGGGGGGTTCGACCCTACAATGAGCAGTTCTTC.

This clone turned up a few times. The chain links TRBV10-2 to TRBJ1-5; maybe TRBD1 (6 bases). Germline V lookup: CDR1 WSHSY, CDR2 SAAADI. The CDR3 runs 14 residues. The V end lost 2 bases, the J end lost 6 bases, and 11 bases lay between the germline ends. In nucleotides, the CDR3 is TGCGCCAGCAGTGAGCAGGGGCCACTTCAGCCCCAGCATTTT. The encoded protein is CASSEQGPLQPQHF.

The chain uses TRBV11-3 and TRBJ1-3; 7 bases align to TRBD1. The CDR3 runs to 19 residues. V lost 5 bases to trimming and J lost 3 bases; unmatched junction nucleotides: 19. Germline CDR1 SGHNT, CDR2 YENEEA. DNA of the CDR3: TGTGCCAGCAGCCCAAACAGGGGACCCTACCTCCAAGGTGGAAACACCATATATTTT. Protein product: CASSPNRGPYLQGGNTIYF.

This chain uses TRBV15 with TRBJ2-1, with 8 bases lining up with TRBD2. The V gene's germline CDR1 is LNHNV and CDR2 YYDKDF (reference sequence). Trimming removed 3 bases from V and 9 bases from J; junction bases left unmatched: 16. The CDR3 totals 17 residues. CDR3 residues: CATSSSSPGLVGREQFF. For the CDR3, the DNA is TGTGCCACCAGCAGCTCTTCACCGGGACTAGTAGGACGTGAGCAGTTCTTC.

The chain combines TRBV28 with TRBJ1-2, with a possible D match to TRBD1 (6 bases). CDR1 is MDHEN and CDR2 is SYDVKM in the germline V gene. V lost 5 bases, J lost 4 bases, and 26 bases lay in between. This CDR3 has 18 residues. In DNA form, the CDR3 reads TGTGCCAGCAGTCCTTCAGCCCGGGAAAGGGGGTTCCTCTATGGCTACACCTTC. Translation: CASSPSARERGFLYGYTF.

The chain recombines TRBV11-2 with TRBJ1-1; D is unresolved. Germline lookup yields CDR1 SGHAT and CDR2 FQNNGV. CDR3 length equals 12 residues. V was cut by 1 base and J by 7 bases, with 7 bases left in between. The DNA for the CDR3 is TGTGCCAGCAGCTTAGGGGCGGGTGAAGCTTTCTTT. Protein product: CASSLGAGEAFF.

V gene TRBV10-3 combines with J gene TRBJ1-6; weak D call: TRBD1 (5 bases). This CDR3 spans 13 amino acids. Germline V gives CDR1 ENHRY, CDR2 SYGVKD. V was trimmed by 10 bases and J by 8 bases, leaving 15 bases between them. This chain's CDR3 is CANAQGLDSPLHF. CDR3 DNA: TGTGCCAATGCTCAGGGTCTGGATTCACCCCTCCACTTT.

V is TRBV7-2 and J is TRBJ2-7, with TRBD2 matching 15 bases. Germline V gene data show CDR1 as SGHTA and CDR2 as FQGNSA. V was pared by 3 bases and J by 4 bases, with 1 base of the junction left unmatched. The CDR3 contains 15 residues. Written as DNA, the CDR3 is TGTGCCAGCAGCTTTGGGACTAGCGGGGGGTACGAGCAGTACTTC. Translation gives CASSFGTSGGYEQYF.

The J gene is TRBJ1-3, the V gene TRBV14; the match to TRBD1 covers 9 bases. From germline, CDR1 is SGHDN and CDR2 FVKESK. CDR3 length: 17 residues. Losses at the gene ends were 4 bases for V and 0 bases for J; bases not matched to a gene: 7. The CDR3 here is CASSLIGTGNSGNTIYF. The CDR3 nucleotides read TGTGCCAGCAGCCTAATTGGGACAGGGAACTCTGGAAACACCATATATTTT.

This rearrangement joins TRBV19 to TRBJ1-1; the D gene is possibly TRBD1 (5 bases). In germline, CDR1 is LNHDA, CDR2 SQIVND (reference sequence). The CDR3 loop spans 11 amino acids. The V end lost 5 bases, the J end lost 6 bases, and 7 bases lay between the germline ends. DNA of the CDR3: TGTGCCAGTAGTCTGGGGCCTGAAGCTTTCTTT. Protein product: CASSLGPEAFF.

The chain joins TRBV11-2 to TRBJ2-2; D uncertain. CDR1 is SGHAT and CDR2 is FQNNGV in the germline V gene. Trimming cost V 1 base and J 3 bases, with 9 bases left between them. The CDR3 has 15 amino acids. CDR3 nucleotides: TGTGCCAGCAGCTTAGGGTGGCCCTACACCGGGGAGCTGTTTTTT. Its translation: CASSLGWPYTGELFF.

The rearrangement uses TRBV6-2 or TRBV6-3 and TRBJ1-4; 9 nucleotides align to TRBD1. CDR3 length equals 18 residues. CDR1 is MNHEY, CDR2 SVGEGT, per germline. Unmatched junction bases numbered 12, after V lost 2 bases and J lost 5 bases. The CDR3 DNA follows: TGTGCCAGCAGTTACCAATGGACCAGGACAGGGGAGAATGAAAAACTGTTTTTT. It encodes CASSYQWTRTGENEKLFF.

The chain couples TRBV18 to TRBJ1-3; no definite D call. The germline V gene encodes CDR1 KGHSH and CDR2 LQKENI. V was cut by 0 bases and J by 0 bases, with 6 bases left in between. The CDR3 is 15 residues long. The CDR3 sequence: CASSPPANSGNTIYF. Written as DNA, the CDR3 is TGTGCCAGCTCACCACCCGCGAACTCTGGAAACACCATATATTTT.

This clone showed up just once. The chain is built from TRBV30 and TRBJ1-2, with TRBD1 as a possible D gene (6 bases). The CDR3 runs 15 residues. The ends were cut back, 2 bases at V and 3 bases at J, with 16 bases in the middle. Germline loops: CDR1 GTSNPN, CDR2 SVGIG (reference sequence). The CDR3, as DNA: TGTGCCTGGAGTAATCCAGGGGTAGAGGACTATGGCTACACCTTC. Translating gives CAWSNPGVEDYGYTF.

The V and J genes are TRBV10-3 and TRBJ1-2; 11 nucleotides agree with TRBD1. V trimming: 4 bases; J trimming: 8 bases; junction bases outside the gene matches: 12. This CDR3 comprises 16 residues. The germline CDR1 and CDR2 sequences are ENHRY and SYGVKD. The CDR3 here is CAISVTDQGQGDGYTF. CDR3 DNA: TGTGCCATCAGTGTTACCGACCAGGGACAGGGGGACGGCTACACCTTC.

This clone was picked up one time. This sequence joins TRBV7-9 and TRBJ1-2, with 8 nucleotides matching TRBD1. V lost 2 bases, J lost 1 base, and 9 bases stayed unmatched. The CDR3 covers 17 residues. Germline CDR1 SEHNR, CDR2 FQNEAQ (reference sequence). CDR3 sequence (DNA): TGTGCCAGCAGCTTACCCCTAGGACAGGGTAATAACTATGGCTACACCTTC. It codes for CASSLPLGQGNNYGYTF.

This sequence joins TRBV24-1 and TRBJ1-1, with D unresolved. Germline V gene sequence: CDR1 KGHDR, CDR2 SFDVKD. V lost 3 bases, J lost 0 bases, and 4 bases lay in between. The CDR3 length is 13 residues. This CDR3 is CATSDPLNTEAFF. The CDR3 DNA sequence: TGTGCCACCAGTGATCCCTTGAACACTGAAGCTTTCTTT.

The J gene is TRBJ2-1, the V gene TRBV4-1; 9 bases match TRBD2. There are 16 residues in the CDR3. Germline loops: CDR1 MGHRA, CDR2 YSYEKL. V trimming: 1 base; J trimming: 6 bases; junction bases outside the gene matches: 7. The CDR3 spells CASSQGGGGASNEQFF. In DNA, the CDR3 is TGCGCCAGCAGCCAAGGGGGCGGGGGGGCCAGCAATGAGCAGTTCTTC.

This rearrangement joins TRBV4-1 to TRBJ2-5; 8 bases are shared with TRBD1. The V segment lost 3 bases and the J segment 0 bases; nucleotides outside the gene matches: 9. CDR1 is MGHRA, CDR2 YSYEKL, per germline. The CDR3 is made up of 17 amino acids. The CDR3 loop is CASSQVSGGSYQETQYF. The CDR3 DNA sequence: TGCGCCAGCAGCCAGGTTTCAGGGGGCTCCTACCAAGAGACCCAGTACTTC.

This clone came up once. The chain links TRBV7-2 to TRBJ1-5; D may be TRBD1 (6 bases). Germline V gene sequence: CDR1 SGHTA, CDR2 FQGNSA. V was trimmed by 1 base and J by 2 bases, leaving 9 bases between them. The CDR3 sequence is 15 residues long. The CDR3 region has the DNA TGTGCCAGCAGCTTAGTAGAGGGGGGCAATCAGCCCCAGCATTTT. Encoded protein: CASSLVEGGNQPQHF. Based on the CDR3 plus reference TRBV7-2 and TRBJ1-5, the full variable domain is GAGVSQSPSNKVTEKGKDVELRCDPISGHTALYWYRQSLGQGLEFLIYFQGNSAPDKSGLPSDRFSAERTGGSVSTLTIQRTQQEDSAVYLCASSLVEGGNQPQHFGDGTRLSIL.

J is TRBJ2-7 and V is TRBV5-6, with TRBD2 as a possible D gene (6 bases). Germline values: CDR1 SGHDT, CDR2 YYEEEE. With 6 bases removed from V and 5 bases from J, the gap between germline ends came to 18 bases. This CDR3 contains 14 residues. Here the CDR3 reads CASTIWGTLNEQYF. The CDR3 DNA reads as TGTGCCAGCACAATCTGGGGGACTTTGAACGAGCAGTACTTC.

J is TRBJ2-7 and V is TRBV4-1; D is possibly TRBD2 (5 bases). Trimming took 3 bases from V and 3 from J, leaving 9 bases between them. Germline lookup yields CDR1 MGHRA and CDR2 YSYEKL. The CDR3 runs 13 residues. The CDR3 is CASSHREGYEQYF. The CDR3 DNA follows: TGCGCCAGCAGCCACCGTGAGGGCTACGAGCAGTACTTC.

The V gene is TRBV7-2, the J gene TRBJ2-7; a weak D match, TRBD2 (5 bases). V lost 5 bases and J 3 bases, leaving 5 bases between the germline ends. Germline CDR1 and CDR2: SGHTA and FQGNSA. The CDR3 totals 11 residues. CDR3 coding DNA: TGTGCCAGCAGCGACTACTACGAGCAGTACTTC. This translates into CASSDYYEQYF.

Only a few counts were recorded for this clone. The genes are TRBV11-2 and TRBJ2-7; 8 nucleotides agree with TRBD1. This CDR3 region has 15 residues. CDR1 and CDR2 (germline): SGHAT, FQNNGV. After removal of 4 bases from V and 6 bases from J, the junction contained 11 bases not matched to a gene. The DNA for the CDR3 is TGTGCCAGCAGCTCCTTGAAACAGGGGGGCGGCGAGCAGTACTTC. It is translated as CASSSLKQGGGEQYF.

The chain carries TRBV12-3 or TRBV12-4 and TRBJ2-3; possible D gene TRBD2, 5 bases. The CDR3 has 11 residues. V was pared by 7 bases and J by 5 bases, with 7 bases between. CDR3 bases: TGTGCCAGCACGGCGGGAGATACGCAGTATTTT. Amino acid sequence: CASTAGDTQYF.